This paragraph reports one TCR beta chain. Method: immunoSEQ multiplex PCR; TCRdb's copy keeps in-frame clones and lacks some. Found here are 40,000 to 50,000 clones, 90% to 95% of them singletons; the top ten hold 3.9%. This sample is part of a study of T cell changes during pregnancy in multiple sclerosis. Trimming removed 4 bases at V and 3 bases at J, with 16 bases between. CDR3 length: 14 residues. Germline V lookup: CDR1 GTSNPN, CDR2 SVGIG (reference sequence). The sequence was collected from a female donor with multiple sclerosis, enrolled in a pregnancy study. Sequenced material: CD8+ T cells from peripheral blood mononuclear cells, taken after pregnancy. The J gene is TRBJ2-7, the V gene TRBV30; no clear D. CDR3 protein: CAWTSPRWNYEQYF. CDR3 nucleotide sequence: TGTGCCTGGACTAGTCCTCGTTGGAACTACGAGCAGTACTTC. The whole variable domain, filled in from reference TRBV30 and TRBJ2-7, reads SQTIHQWPATLVQPVGSPLSLECTVEGTSNPNLYWYRQAAGRGLQLLFYSVGIGQISSEVPQNLSASRPQDRQFILSSKKLLLSDSGFYLCAWTSPRWNYEQYFGPGTRLTVT.